A selection of T cell receptor beta chains follows, all from one sample in a study of blood T cell repertoires in COVID-19. Only in-frame clones appear in the TCRdb table, and some are missing; sequencing was by immunoSEQ multiplex PCR. The table records roughly 330,000 clones, about 91% of them present only once. The sequenced sample consisted of peripheral blood. Receptor source: a young man with COVID-19, enrolled during active disease. Both conserved end residues are part of each CDR3. The D gene is left open where the match is weak. For some rows the clone size is stated as once, few or many, or as a class when expanded; others skip it.

size	V	J	D	CDR3	DNA
.	TRBV9	TRBJ2-3	TRBD2	CASSVLAGVADTQYF	TGTGCCAGCAGCGTACTAGCGGGAGTGGCAGATACGCAGTATTTT
.	TRBV4-3	TRBJ1-2	.	CASSQAVVAGYGYTF	TGCGCCAGCAGCCAAGCGGTTGTCGCGGGGTATGGCTACACCTTC
.	TRBV24-1	TRBJ2-3	TRBD1	CATSDTGAVADTQYF	TGTGCCACCAGTGACACAGGGGCGGTGGCAGATACGCAGTATTTT
.	TRBV30	TRBJ1-2	TRBD1	CAWSSTGGDYGYTF	TGTGCCTGGAGTTCCACAGGGGGCGACTATGGCTACACCTTC
.	TRBV6-5	TRBJ1-5	.	CASRQYSNQPQHF	TGTGCCAGTAGACAGTATAGCAATCAGCCCCAGCATTTT
.	TRBV4-1	TRBJ1-1	.	CASSPGLKQGRSTEAFF	TGCGCCAGCAGCCCTGGCCTTAAGCAGGGGAGAAGTACTGAAGCTTTCTTT
.	TRBV7-2	TRBJ2-2	TRBD2	CASSLLLAGNTGELFF	TGTGCCAGCAGCTTACTACTAGCGGGGAACACCGGGGAGCTGTTTTTT
.	TRBV9	TRBJ1-1	TRBD1	CASSSQGALNTEAFF	TGTGCCAGCAGCTCACAGGGGGCCTTGAACACTGAAGCTTTCTTT
.	TRBV7-2	TRBJ2-3	TRBD2	CASSLVGTSFFNTQYF	TGTGCCAGCAGCTTAGTCGGGACTAGCTTTTTCAATACGCAGTATTTT
.	TRBV6-5	TRBJ2-3	TRBD2	CASTLTGREAQYF	TGTGCCAGCACCCTTACCGGGCGGGAGGCGCAGTATTTT
.	TRBV2	TRBJ1-2	.	CASSVRQANYGYTF	TGTGCCAGCAGTGTAAGACAGGCAAACTATGGCTACACCTTC
few	TRBV30	TRBJ1-2	.	CAWSRGNYGYTF	TGTGCCTGGAGTCGGGGTAACTATGGCTACACCTTC
.	TRBV10-3	TRBJ2-1	.	CAISEGGDEQFF	TGTGCCATCAGTGAGGGCGGGGATGAGCAGTTCTTC
.	TRBV4-2	TRBJ2-7	.	CASSQGYSLALSSYEQYF	TGTGCCAGCAGCCAAGGTTACTCACTAGCTCTGAGCTCCTACGAGCAGTACTTC
.	TRBV19	TRBJ1-5	.	CASCVEFQPQHF	TGTGCCAGTTGTGTGGAGTTTCAGCCCCAGCATTTT
.	TRBV9	TRBJ2-1	TRBD2	CASSVAAGGPDEQFF	TGTGCCAGCAGCGTAGCAGCGGGGGGGCCTGATGAGCAGTTCTTC
.	TRBV10-3	TRBJ2-1	TRBD2	CAIMATSGRSNEQFF	TGTGCCATCATGGCGACTAGCGGGAGGAGCAATGAGCAGTTCTTC
few	TRBV4-2	TRBJ2-2	TRBD1	CASSQDGDYGTGKIGSANTGELFF	TGTGCCAGCAGCCAAGACGGAGACTATGGGACAGGGAAAATTGGGTCAGCGAACACCGGGGAGCTGTTTTTT
.	TRBV24-1	TRBJ2-1	.	CATSARGGEQFF	TGTGCCACCAGTGCCAGGGGTGGTGAGCAGTTCTTC
.	TRBV7-9	TRBJ2-7	.	CASCGDQNEQYF	TGTGCCAGCTGTGGAGATCAGAACGAGCAGTACTTC
.	TRBV6-6	TRBJ1-1	.	CASRSDRNTEAFF	TGTGCCAGCAGGTCAGACAGGAACACTGAAGCTTTCTTT
.	TRBV7-2	TRBJ1-1	.	CASSSTTGNTEAFF	TGTGCCAGCAGCTCTACGACAGGGAACACTGAAGCTTTCTTT
.	TRBV5-1	TRBJ1-1	TRBD1	CASRWGTGRGTEAFF	TGCGCCAGCAGATGGGGGACAGGGCGCGGCACTGAAGCTTTCTTT
.	TRBV7-9	TRBJ2-2	.	CASSLGLGQASGELFF	TGTGCCAGCAGCTTAGGGTTGGGACAAGCGTCCGGGGAGCTGTTTTTT
few	TRBV29-1	TRBJ2-1	.	CSVGQSSYNEQFF	TGCAGCGTCGGACAGAGCTCCTACAATGAGCAGTTCTTC
.	TRBV28	TRBJ1-4	.	CASRAAYPATNEKLFF	TGTGCCAGCAGGGCGGCTTACCCCGCAACTAATGAAAAACTGTTTTTT
.	TRBV15	TRBJ2-7	TRBD1	CATTRDRNSYEQYF	TGTGCCACCACTAGGGACAGAAATTCCTACGAGCAGTACTTC
.	TRBV5-4	TRBJ2-2	TRBD1	CASSLAGTGGTGELFF	TGTGCCAGCAGCTTGGCCGGGACAGGGGGTACCGGGGAGCTGTTTTTT